The sequence of this TCR beta chain was determined in a study of Graves' ophthalmopathy and Graves' hyperthyroidism. The authors amplified TCR beta CDR3 regions from RNA transcripts. A first-round RT-PCR used HTBI primers, followed by a second-round multiplex PCR. TCRdb reanalysed the multiplex PCR reads using MiXCR and keeps one entry per CDR3 protein. Of approximately 160,000 distinct CDR3 sequences in the sample, roughly 36% were seen once. This clonotype showed up many times. The antigen is undetermined. Study observations and caveats: A classifier, a 13-signature model, separated ophthalmopathy from stable hyperthyroidism with approximately 88% sensitivity and over 70% specificity. Most thyroid-expanded clonotypes exceeding 0.001 frequency were also found in blood.

For donors with ophthalmopathy, the disease showed moderate-to-severe activity, reached CAS ≥3 and NOSPECS ≥4, and had lasted under 3 months. Certain patients were not enrolled. These were patients with other autoimmune diseases, uncontrolled infections, pregnancy or lactation. CDR3 length: 14 amino acids. Per the germline V gene, CDR1 is KGHDR and CDR2 is SFDVKD. V gave up 7 bases and J gave up 5 bases; unmatched junction bases: 7. The chain carries TRBV24-1 and TRBJ2-5; 9 positions match TRBD2. This clonotype was sampled from a man aged 25-45 years with Graves' ophthalmopathy. Sequenced input: peripheral blood. Here the CDR3 DNA reads TGTGCCACCAGCTCTAGCGGGAAGGTGGAGACCCAGTACTTC. It translates to CATSSSGKVETQYF.